This T cell receptor (beta chain) stems from a study of cytomegalovirus exposure and HLA in healthy donors. PCR amplification relied on 60 Vbeta primers (plus 13 Jbeta primers). Using immunoSEQ multiplex PCR, the repertoire was profiled, and TCRdb retains in-frame clones only, with some absent. The sample carries under 200,000 clones, approximately 79% recorded once. V was clipped by 6 bases and J by 4 bases, with 12 bases between them. CDR1 and CDR2 from the germline V gene are LNHDA and SQIVND (reference sequence). The CDR3 has 13 residues. This clonotype originated in a middle-aged man in good health and CMV-seronegative. V and J are TRBV19 and TRBJ1-1; D perhaps matches TRBD1 (5 bases). The sample comprised PBMCs. Here the CDR3 DNA reads TGTGCCAGTAGCAATCAGGGCGGCACTGAAGCTTTCTTT. Protein product: CASSNQGGTEAFF. The full variable domain, with the rest looked up from reference TRBV19 and TRBJ1-1, is DGGITQSPKYLFRKEGQNVTLSCEQNLNHDAMYWYRQDPGQGLRLIYYSQIVNDFQKGDIAEGYSVSREKKESFPLTVTSAQKNPTAFYLCASSNQGGTEAFFGQGTRLTVV.